This T cell receptor beta chain was recovered during a study of prognosis after radiotherapy for stage I lung cancer. All patients, having had no prior chemotherapy, radiotherapy or other malignancies, were node-negative on CT and PET/CT. Germline lookup yields CDR1 PRHDT and CDR2 FYEKMQ (reference sequence). The CDR3 sequence is 11 residues long. V was pared by 6 bases and J by 6 bases, with 9 bases between. The genomic DNA TCR beta CDR3 region underwent two rounds of multiplex PCR. Round one of PCR was performed, and it used primers specific to each TRBV and TRBJ gene. TCRdb reprocessed the multiplex PCR reads with MiXCR, giving one entry per CDR3 protein. The table records some 15,000 distinct CDR3 sequences, more than 15% of them present only once. This clonotype was recorded at least ten times.

The sequences come from PBMCs, collected before or after stereotactic body radiation therapy (not recorded which). The source is a donor aged 50 or older with non-small cell lung cancer. The chain employs TRBV13 and TRBJ2-7, with D unresolved. The CDR3 loop reads CASRSGSEQYF. The CDR3 coding sequence is TGTGCCAGCAGGTCCGGTAGCGAGCAGTACTTC.